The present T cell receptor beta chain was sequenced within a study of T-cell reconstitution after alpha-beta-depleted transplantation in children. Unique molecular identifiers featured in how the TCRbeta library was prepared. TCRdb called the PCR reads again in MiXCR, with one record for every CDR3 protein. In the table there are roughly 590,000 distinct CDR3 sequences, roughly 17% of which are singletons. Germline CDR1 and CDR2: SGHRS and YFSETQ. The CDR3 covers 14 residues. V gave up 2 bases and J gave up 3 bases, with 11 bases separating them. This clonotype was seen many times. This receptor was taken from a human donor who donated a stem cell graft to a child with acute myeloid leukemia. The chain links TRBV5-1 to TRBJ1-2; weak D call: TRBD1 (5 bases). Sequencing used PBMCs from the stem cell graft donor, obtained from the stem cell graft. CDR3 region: CASSFTTGDYGYTF. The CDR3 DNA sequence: TGCGCCAGCAGCTTCACCACAGGTGACTATGGCTACACCTTC.